This TCR beta chain comes out of a study of T cell changes during pregnancy in multiple sclerosis (dated by TCRdb to between 2018 and 2021). As for the study more broadly: In women with multiple sclerosis, the researchers looked at how the T cell repertoire shifted as pregnancy progressed.

The library was generated by the immunoSEQ multiplex PCR assay. TCRdb re-hosts the immuneACCESS table, in-frame sequences only. Its copies lack some clones; in the studies checked, an unresolved V gene accounts for under half of them, and the cause for the rest is not known. The sample table lists tens of thousands of clones, over 90% of them with a count of one. The ten largest clones add up to 0.85% of the sample. In the case of this clone: Its antigen remains undetermined. No quality values exist for individual bases; no much larger clone is one base distant.

Taken from the germline V gene, the CDR1 and CDR2 loops are MNHEY and SVGAGI. Trimming removed 6 bases from V and 1 base from J, leaving 6 bases between the germline ends. The CDR3 holds 13 amino acids from the cysteine to the phenylalanine. The retained sequence is limited to the CDR3, 39 bases, with the frame set at the first base. The rearrangement combines TRBV6-5 with TRBJ1-4; no D gene can be assigned with confidence. This receptor was obtained from a female donor with multiple sclerosis, enrolled in a pregnancy study. This specimen was peripheral blood, taken in the first trimester of pregnancy. The CDR3 region has the sequence CASSRGTNEKLFF. Here is the DNA: TGTGCCAGCAGCCGAGGAACTAATGAAAAACTGTTTTTT.